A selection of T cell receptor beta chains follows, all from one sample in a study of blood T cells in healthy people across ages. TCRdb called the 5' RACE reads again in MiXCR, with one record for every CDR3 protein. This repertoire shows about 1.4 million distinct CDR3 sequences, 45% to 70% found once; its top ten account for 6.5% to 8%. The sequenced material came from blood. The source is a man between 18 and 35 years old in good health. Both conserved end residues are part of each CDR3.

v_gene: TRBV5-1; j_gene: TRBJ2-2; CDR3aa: CASRYFGVAQNTGELFF
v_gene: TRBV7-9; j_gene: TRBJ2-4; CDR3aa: CASSPRDGVYNIQYF
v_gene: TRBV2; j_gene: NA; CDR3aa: CASNPGTSNNGQFF
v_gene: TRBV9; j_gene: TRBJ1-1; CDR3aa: CASSVMGTEAFF
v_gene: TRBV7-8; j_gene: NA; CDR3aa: CASSSSGGHLETQYF
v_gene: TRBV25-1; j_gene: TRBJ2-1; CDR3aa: CASSELRVRNEQFF
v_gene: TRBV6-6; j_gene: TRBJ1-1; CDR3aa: CASSYSRTAEAFF
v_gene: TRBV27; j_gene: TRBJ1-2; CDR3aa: CASRAARGANYGYTF
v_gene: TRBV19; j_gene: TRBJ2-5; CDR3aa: CASTDNQETQYF
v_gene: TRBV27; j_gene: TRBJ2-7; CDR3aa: CASSITPSSYEQYF
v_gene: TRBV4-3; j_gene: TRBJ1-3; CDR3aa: CASSQDPGGSSGNTIYF
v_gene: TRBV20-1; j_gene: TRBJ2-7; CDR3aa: CSATDRGLSYEQYF
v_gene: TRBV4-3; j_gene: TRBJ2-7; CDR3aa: CASSQDQGYSYEQYF
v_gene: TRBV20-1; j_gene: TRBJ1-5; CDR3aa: CSARPLQVSNQPQHF
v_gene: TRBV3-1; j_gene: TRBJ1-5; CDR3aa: CASSQGLGRTKPQHF
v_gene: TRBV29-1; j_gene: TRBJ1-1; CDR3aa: CSVESARGTEAFF
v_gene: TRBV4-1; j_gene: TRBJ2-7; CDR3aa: CASSYTSGSFYEQYF
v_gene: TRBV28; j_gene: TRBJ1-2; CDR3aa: CASKHRVGPLSYGYTF
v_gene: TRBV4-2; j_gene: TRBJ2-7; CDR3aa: CASSLQAGTSYEQYF
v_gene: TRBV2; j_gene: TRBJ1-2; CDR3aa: CASMRTSNYGYTF
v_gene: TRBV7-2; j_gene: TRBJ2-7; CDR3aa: CASSPQFGQSYEQYF
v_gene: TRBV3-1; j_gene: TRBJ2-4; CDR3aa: CASSQVSGSPGVYF
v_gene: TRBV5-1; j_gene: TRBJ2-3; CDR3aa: CASSPADFTDTQYF
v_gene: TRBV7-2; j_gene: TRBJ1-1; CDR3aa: CASSLAGAGTEAFF
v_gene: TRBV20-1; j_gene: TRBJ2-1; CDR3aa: CSANRDRYNEQFF
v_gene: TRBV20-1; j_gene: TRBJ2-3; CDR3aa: CSASPPLTTLGTQYF
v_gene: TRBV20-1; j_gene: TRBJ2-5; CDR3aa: CSARGTSGDRKQYF
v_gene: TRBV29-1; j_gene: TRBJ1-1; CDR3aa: CSVRNTEAFF
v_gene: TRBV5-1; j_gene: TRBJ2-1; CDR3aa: CTSSFRTGEQFF
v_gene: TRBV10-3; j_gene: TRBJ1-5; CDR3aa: CAISDGDRGYQPQHF
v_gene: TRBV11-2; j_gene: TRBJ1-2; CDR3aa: CASSLRQGTYGYTF
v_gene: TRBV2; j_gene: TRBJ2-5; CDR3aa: CASSRTVVETQYF
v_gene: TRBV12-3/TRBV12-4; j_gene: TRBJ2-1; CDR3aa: CASSLIPGLAGVGEQFF
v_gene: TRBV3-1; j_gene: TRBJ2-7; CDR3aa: CASSQVADGPYEQYF
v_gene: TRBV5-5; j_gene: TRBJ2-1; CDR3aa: CASSPRDGLYNEQFF
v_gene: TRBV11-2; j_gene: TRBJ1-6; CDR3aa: CASSQRGANSPLHF
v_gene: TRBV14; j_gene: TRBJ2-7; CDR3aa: CASSRGIEQYF
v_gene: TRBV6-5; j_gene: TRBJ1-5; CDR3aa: CASGGTGVPNQPQHF
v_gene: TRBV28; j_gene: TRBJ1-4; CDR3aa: CASSLNAGFNEKLFF
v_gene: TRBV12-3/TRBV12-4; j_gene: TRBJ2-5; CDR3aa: CASSFQDRTQYF
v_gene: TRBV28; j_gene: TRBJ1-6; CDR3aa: CASTSSYSPLHF
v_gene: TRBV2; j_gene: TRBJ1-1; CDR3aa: CASSGSVGTEAFF
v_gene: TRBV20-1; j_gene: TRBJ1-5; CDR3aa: CSAVRDMGNQPQHF
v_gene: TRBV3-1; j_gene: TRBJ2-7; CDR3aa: CASSLKRTLAYTYEQYF
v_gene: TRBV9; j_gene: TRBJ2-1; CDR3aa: CASSVGDGAYNGQFF
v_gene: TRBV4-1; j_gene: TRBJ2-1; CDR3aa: CASSLTSGRALNEQFF
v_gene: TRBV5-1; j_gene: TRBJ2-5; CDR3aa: CASSLTRGIGETQYF
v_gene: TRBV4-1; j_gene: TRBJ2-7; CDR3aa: CASSQPGTSGSYEQYF
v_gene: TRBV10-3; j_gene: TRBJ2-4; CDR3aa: CASRQGWAKNIQYF
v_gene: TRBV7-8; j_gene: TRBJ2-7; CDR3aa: CARTLAGGYEQYF
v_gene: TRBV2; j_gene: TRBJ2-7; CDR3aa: CASSPLVGTDEQYF
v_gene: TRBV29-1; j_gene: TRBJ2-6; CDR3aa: CSVEGDGNSGANVLTF
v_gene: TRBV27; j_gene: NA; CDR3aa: CASSFGQRSEQYF
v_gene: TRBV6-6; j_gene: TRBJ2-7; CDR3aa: CASTIDRAYEQYF
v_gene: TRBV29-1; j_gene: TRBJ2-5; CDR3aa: CSVETAGDIEQYF
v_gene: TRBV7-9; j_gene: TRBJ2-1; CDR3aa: CASSLVSSLTGLYNEQFF
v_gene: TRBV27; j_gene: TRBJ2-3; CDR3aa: CASSPDPGDRDTQYF
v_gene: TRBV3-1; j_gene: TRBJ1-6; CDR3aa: CASSQDLGSPLHF
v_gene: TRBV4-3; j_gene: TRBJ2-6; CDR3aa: CASSQRSGDSGANVLTF
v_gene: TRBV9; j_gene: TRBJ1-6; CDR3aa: CASSEQGGDSPLHF